One sample yielded the 11 T cell receptor beta chains listed below, sequenced in a study of blood T cell repertoires in COVID-19. The protocol was immunoSEQ multiplex PCR, while the TCRdb copy is restricted to in-frame clones and leaves out a portion. This repertoire shows roughly 56,000 clones, 75% to 95% found once; its top ten account for 6.5%. The specimen sequenced was peripheral blood. These receptors were collected from a man over 45 with active COVID-19.

This chain uses TRBV3-1 (or the pseudogene TRBV3-2) with TRBJ2-1; D uncertain. The length of the CDR3 is 15 residues. The V end was cut by 1 base, the J end by 5 bases, with 12 bases between. Per the germline V gene, CDR1 is LGHDT and CDR2 is YNNKEL (reference sequence). The CDR3 nucleotides are TGTGCCAGCAGCCAAGCCAGTATTCCCCACAATGAGCAGTTCTTC. Translating gives CASSQASIPHNEQFF.

The V call is TRBV15, the J call TRBJ1-5; D is undetermined. The CDR3 has 15 residues. V was cut by 0 bases and J by 9 bases, with 15 bases left in between. The germline V gene has CDR1 LNHNV and CDR2 YYDKDF (reference sequence). The chain's CDR3 is CATSRDQQATRPQHF. CDR3 in DNA: TGTGCCACCAGCAGAGATCAGCAGGCCACCAGGCCCCAGCATTTT.

This chain uses TRBV28 with TRBJ1-2; tentatively, D is TRBD1 (5 bases). Germline CDR1 and CDR2: MDHEN and SYDVKM. The CDR3 totals 14 residues. Trimming took off 3 bases at V and 7 bases at J, with 15 bases between the two ends. CDR3 loop: CASSLRGGSGGYTF. CDR3 sequence (DNA): TGTGCCAGCAGTTTGCGGGGGGGGAGTGGTGGCTACACCTTC.

J is TRBJ2-6 and V is TRBV23-1, with no clear D. TRBV23-1 is annotated as an ORF whose role is uncertain. The V end lost 8 bases, the J end lost 0 bases, and 2 bases lay between the germline ends. This CDR3 is built from 12 residues. The CDR3 reads CASHSGANVLTF. CDR3 nucleotides: TGCGCCAGCCACTCTGGGGCCAACGTCCTGACTTTC.

V usage is TRBV28 and J usage is TRBJ1-6, with a weak D call TRBD1 (6 bases). The CDR3 loop spans 17 amino acids. V was cut by 6 bases and J by 0 bases, with 15 bases left in between. Germline values: CDR1 MDHEN, CDR2 SYDVKM. The CDR3 bases are TGTGCCAGCAGCATTGAGACAGGTCGCTCCTATAATTCACCCCTCCACTTT. This codes for CASSIETGRSYNSPLHF. The full variable domain, rest sourced from reference TRBV28 and TRBJ1-6, is DVKVTQSSRYLVKRTGEKVFLECVQDMDHENMFWYRQDPGLGLRLIYFSYDVKMKEKGDIPEGYSVSREKKERFSLILESASTNQTSMYLCASSIETGRSYNSPLHFGNGTRLTVT.

This rearrangement joins TRBV5-6 to TRBJ1-2, with D uncertain. This CDR3 is 14 amino acids long. Germline loops: CDR1 SGHDT, CDR2 YYEEEE. Trimming shortened V by 4 bases and J by 8 bases, and 18 bases separated the two germline ends. The CDR3 nucleotides are TGTGCCAGCAGCCTGGGAGTGGGAGGAACGGGCTACACCTTC. Translated, it gives CASSLGVGGTGYTF.

The V and J genes are TRBV7-2 and TRBJ2-7, with D perhaps matching TRBD2 (5 bases). V was cut by 5 bases and J by 9 bases, with 20 bases left in between. Germline V gene data show CDR1 as SGHTA and CDR2 as FQGNSA. The CDR3 is 14 residues long. The CDR3 sequence: CASSTSSRSGGQYF. The CDR3 DNA is TGTGCCAGCAGCACCTCTAGCAGATCCGGCGGGCAGTACTTC.

This clone was counted between two and nine times. The chain carries TRBV7-2 and TRBJ2-7; TRBD2 aligns across 9 bases. The CDR3 contains 15 residues. Unmatched junction bases numbered 8, after V lost 3 bases and J lost 5 bases. The germline gives CDR1 SGHTA, CDR2 FQGNSA. CDR3 loop: CASSLAGGRADEQYF. DNA for the CDR3: TGTGCCAGCAGCTTGGCAGGCGGGAGGGCCGACGAGCAGTACTTC.

This clone was observed once. V gene TRBV5-1 combines with J gene TRBJ1-4; possibly TRBD1 for D (5 bases). The CDR3 runs 16 residues. Trimming took 0 bases from V and 8 from J, leaving 17 bases between them. CDR1 SGHRS and CDR2 YFSETQ come from the germline V gene. CDR3 loop: CASSLASAGQGEKLFF. The DNA of the CDR3 is TGCGCCAGCAGCTTGGCATCGGCAGGGCAAGGGGAAAAACTGTTTTTT.

V gene TRBV28 combines with J gene TRBJ1-3, with D perhaps matching TRBD1 (6 bases). This CDR3 is built from 15 residues. The V and J ends lost 6 bases and 4 bases respectively, with 16 bases between them. Germline V gene lookup returns CDR1 MDHEN and CDR2 SYDVKM. CDR3 amino acids: CASSSGDFRGNTIYF. DNA of the CDR3: TGTGCCAGCAGCTCAGGGGATTTTCGGGGAAACACCATATATTTT.

The J gene is TRBJ1-5, the V gene TRBV5-8, with no clear D. Germline CDR1 is SGHTS and CDR2 is YDEGEE. The CDR3 spans 15 residues. The ends were cut back, 1 base at V and 0 bases at J, with 8 bases in the middle. CDR3 sequence: CASSLRGYSNQPQHF. The CDR3 coding sequence is TGTGCCAGCAGCTTGCGGGGTTATAGCAATCAGCCCCAGCATTTT.